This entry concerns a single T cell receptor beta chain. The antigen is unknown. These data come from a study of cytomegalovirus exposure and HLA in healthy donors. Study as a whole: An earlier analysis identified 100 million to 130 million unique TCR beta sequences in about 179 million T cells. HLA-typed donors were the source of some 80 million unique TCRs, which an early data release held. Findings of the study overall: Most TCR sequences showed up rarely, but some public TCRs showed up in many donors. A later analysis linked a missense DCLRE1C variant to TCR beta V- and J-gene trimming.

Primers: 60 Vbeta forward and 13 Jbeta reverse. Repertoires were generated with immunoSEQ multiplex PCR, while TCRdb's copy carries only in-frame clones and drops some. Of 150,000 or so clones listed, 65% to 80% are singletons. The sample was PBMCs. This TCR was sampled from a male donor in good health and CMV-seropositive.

For the CDR3, the DNA is TGTGCCAGCAGCTTCGACACAAGCACAGATACGCAGTATTTT. Its translation is CASSFDTSTDTQYF. The rearrangement uses TRBV5-6 and TRBJ2-3; D is ambiguous. The germline CDR1 and CDR2 sequences are SGHDT and YYEEEE. V was clipped by 2 bases and J by 0 bases, with 7 bases between them. This CDR3 has 14 residues. Looking up the rest from reference TRBV5-6 and TRBJ2-3 gives the full variable domain: DAGVTQSPTHLIKTRGQQVTLRCSPKSGHDTVSWYQQALGQGPQFIFQYYEEEERQRGNFPDRFSGHQFPNYSSELNVNALLLGDSALYLCASSFDTSTDTQYFGPGTRLTVL.